This T cell receptor (beta chain) is drawn from a study of blood T cell repertoires in COVID-19. Residents of 24 US areas, aged roughly 18 to 95 years, made up the participants. Allocation to cohorts depended on clinical history reported by the participants. Symptom resolution, clearance, or two negative PCRs marked donors in Cohort 3 as recovered. As handled by the study authors: Nucleated cell counts were estimated from reference gene primer amplification. Using immunoSEQ multiplex PCR, the repertoire was profiled, and TCRdb retains in-frame clones only, with some absent. The DNA gave D and trimming, while V, J and clone size come from that table. The sample lists about 330,000 clones; approximately 87% were seen once. V was shortened by 3 bases and J by 0 bases, with 9 bases between the two germline ends. Germline V gene lookup returns CDR1 LNHNV and CDR2 YYDKDF (reference sequence). CDR3 length equals 14 residues.

The sequenced sample consisted of PBMCs or T cells enriched from blood (not recorded which). This sequence was found in a woman in her twenties or thirties who had recovered from COVID-19. The genes are TRBV15 and TRBJ2-7, with D unclear. CDR3: CATSSTYSSYEQYF. CDR3 sequence (DNA): TGTGCCACCAGCAGTACATACAGCTCCTACGAGCAGTACTTC.